A selection of T cell receptor beta chains follows, all from one sample in a study of blood T cell repertoires in COVID-19. The assay was immunoSEQ multiplex PCR, and TCRdb's table has in-frame clones only and misses some. The data show 250,000 to 300,000 clones, over 75% seen once. The specimen sequenced was peripheral blood. The receptor source for this set is a man over 45 with active or convalescent COVID-19. CDR3s include the opening cysteine and the closing phenylalanine or tryptophan. Fields, in order: J gene, D gene, clone size, V gene, CDR3 DNA, CDR3 protein. A D gene is named only where the DNA matches it firmly. Not all rows give a size; the values are once, few, many and, for expanded clones, a class.

TRBJ2-7	TRBD1	few	TRBV6-5	TGTGCCAGCAGCTTCAGGGGGTTAGGGTACGAGCAGTACTTC	CASSFRGLGYEQYF
TRBJ1-2	TRBD1	few	TRBV27	TGTGCCAGCAGTCCCCTGGGACAGTACCTCTACACCTTC	CASSPLGQYLYTF
TRBJ2-5	NA	NA	TRBV7-3	TGTGCCAGCAGCTTAACGAGGGAAGAGACCCAGTACTTC	CASSLTREETQYF
TRBJ2-3	TRBD2	NA	TRBV18	TGTGCCAGCTCCCTCGGACTAGCGGGAGTGGCGAATACAGATACGCAGTATTTT	CASSLGLAGVANTDTQYF
TRBJ2-1	NA	NA	TRBV9	TGTGCCAGCAGCGCCCAGGCCCGGGAAGACGATGAGCAGTTCTTC	CASSAQAREDDEQFF
TRBJ2-3	TRBD2	once	TRBV6-4	TGTGCCAGCAGTGACGGGGGGGCAGATACGCAGTATTTT	CASSDGGADTQYF
TRBJ1-2	NA	once	TRBV10-2	TGCGCCAGCAGTGAGTCGGGGGGGCAAAGCTATGGCTACACCTTC	CASSESGGQSYGYTF
TRBJ1-4	TRBD1	NA	TRBV4-1	TGCGCCAGCAGCCAAGGGGACAGGGGGGCGGAAAAACTGTTTTTT	CASSQGDRGAEKLFF
TRBJ1-2	TRBD1	NA	TRBV3-1/TRBV3-2	TGTGCCAGCAGCCATGGTGAGGACAGGGCGGGCTATGGCTACACCTTC	CASSHGEDRAGYGYTF
TRBJ2-1	NA	NA	TRBV5-1	TGCGCCAGCAGCTTCACAGGGAGCTCCTACAATGAGCAGTTCTTC	CASSFTGSSYNEQFF
TRBJ1-1	NA	NA	TRBV28	TGTGCCAGCAGTTTGGCTTCAGGGTTGGGGAACACTGAAGCTTTCTTT	CASSLASGLGNTEAFF
TRBJ2-1	TRBD2	NA	TRBV12-5	TGTGCTAGTGGTTTGAGTCTAGCGGGAGCAGGTGAGCAGTTCTTC	CASGLSLAGAGEQFF
TRBJ2-6	NA	NA	TRBV28	TGTGCCAGCAACCAAGCTGTCACAGGGCCCAACGTCCTGACTTTC	CASNQAVTGPNVLTF
TRBJ2-1	TRBD2	NA	TRBV15	TGTGCCACCAGCAGAGAAGAGCGGGGGGGGTACAATGAGCAGTTCTTC	CATSREERGGYNEQFF
TRBJ2-3	TRBD2	NA	TRBV9	TGTGCCAGCAGCGTAGGGACTAGCGGGAGCCCAGATACGCAGTATTTT	CASSVGTSGSPDTQYF
TRBJ2-7	TRBD2	NA	TRBV9	TGTGCCAGCAGCGTAGAGGCTAGCGGGGTCCACGAGCAGTACTTC	CASSVEASGVHEQYF
TRBJ1-3	NA	few	TRBV5-6	TGTGCCAGCAGCTTAGCGGTTCCTGGAAACACCATATATTTT	CASSLAVPGNTIYF
TRBJ1-1	NA	few	TRBV11-1	TGTGCCAGCAGCTCGCGGAGGGCGCGGACTGAAGCTTTCTTT	CASSSRRARTEAFF
TRBJ1-1	NA	NA	TRBV5-4	TGTGCCAGCAGCTTCCAGAACACTGAAGCTTTCTTT	CASSFQNTEAFF
TRBJ2-3	NA	NA	TRBV28	TGTGCCAGCAGTTTTAGCGCTAGCGATAGCACAGATACGCAGTATTTT	CASSFSASDSTDTQYF
TRBJ1-3	NA	NA	TRBV19	TGTGCCAGTAGCAGTACCTCTGGAAACACCATATATTTT	CASSSTSGNTIYF
TRBJ1-4	NA	NA	TRBV5-6	TGTGCCAGCAGCAATGGGGCAGGGGATCAAAAACTGTTTTTT	CASSNGAGDQKLFF
TRBJ2-3	NA	NA	TRBV19	TGTGCCAGTAGTCAAAGCCATTCCGGAGATACGCAGTATTTT	CASSQSHSGDTQYF
TRBJ1-1	NA	NA	TRBV19	TGTGCCAGTAGTCGACTGCAGGGAAACACTGAAGCTTTCTTT	CASSRLQGNTEAFF
TRBJ2-2	TRBD1	NA	TRBV7-9	TGTGCCAGCAGCCCTTCGGACAGGGCGAACACCGGGGAGCTGTTTTTT	CASSPSDRANTGELFF
TRBJ1-4	TRBD1	NA	TRBV28	TGTGCCAGCAGTCCCCGGACAGGGGGCTGGGAAAAACTGTTTTTT	CASSPRTGGWEKLFF
TRBJ2-3	TRBD2	NA	TRBV19	TGTGCCAGTAGACCGCGGGGAGGGAGCACAGATACGCAGTATTTT	CASRPRGGSTDTQYF
TRBJ2-1	NA	NA	TRBV21-1	TGTGCCAGGGCCGAGCGGAGCATCTACAATGAGCAGTTCTTC	CARAERSIYNEQFF
TRBJ1-5	NA	NA	TRBV21-1	TGTGCCAGCAGCAAAGACGGTTCGTCACAGGGCCCTCCTAAGACCCAGCATTTT	CASSKDGSSQGPPKTQHF
TRBJ1-1	NA	NA	TRBV9	TGTGCCAGCAGCGTAAGTGTCGACTATGAAGCTTTCTTT	CASSVSVDYEAFF
TRBJ2-7	NA	NA	TRBV2	TGTGCCAGCATGGGGCAGTCCTACGAGCAGTACTTC	CASMGQSYEQYF
TRBJ2-7	TRBD2	NA	TRBV5-6	TGTGCCAGCAGCTTGCCGGTAGCGGGAGATGGAGGCTACGAGCAGTACTTC	CASSLPVAGDGGYEQYF
TRBJ2-6	NA	NA	TRBV28	TGTGCCAGCAGTGTACTACAGGGCCGGGCCAACGTCCTGACTTTC	CASSVLQGRANVLTF
TRBJ1-2	NA	NA	TRBV28	TGTGCCAGCAGTACACTTATGGGGGCAGGGGCGGTTTATGGCTACACCTTC	CASSTLMGAGAVYGYTF
TRBJ1-1	TRBD1	NA	TRBV29-1	TGCAGCTCCCAAGCAGGGGGCAACACTGAAGCTTTCTTT	CSSQAGGNTEAFF
TRBJ1-5	TRBD1	NA	TRBV5-5	TGTGCCAGCAGCGGAACAGGGGGCTCGAATCAGCCCCAGCATTTT	CASSGTGGSNQPQHF
TRBJ2-2	TRBD1	once	TRBV6-5	TGTGCCAGCAGACGTGGCGGGACAGGGATCGGGGAGCTGTTTTTT	CASRRGGTGIGELFF
TRBJ2-3	NA	NA	TRBV13	TGTGCCAGCAGCGCCGACAGCTACTCCGCCCGTACGCAGTATTTT	CASSADSYSARTQYF
TRBJ2-7	NA	NA	TRBV20-1	TGCAGTGCTCGTACAGGCTACGAGCAGTACTTC	CSARTGYEQYF
TRBJ2-3	NA	few	TRBV12-5	TGTGCTAGTGCCCAGGGGACAGCGGGTACGCAGTATTTT	CASAQGTAGTQYF
TRBJ1-1	TRBD1	NA	TRBV4-2	TGTGCCAGCAGCCAACGGGACAGGGGTGGCACTGAAGCTTTCTTT	CASSQRDRGGTEAFF
TRBJ1-5	NA	NA	TRBV19	TGTGCCAGTAGTCCACTCGGGTTGAATCAGCCCCAGCATTTT	CASSPLGLNQPQHF
TRBJ1-1	NA	once	TRBV6-2/TRBV6-3	TGTGCCAGCAGTCTCCAGGGCATGAACACTGAAGCTTTCTTT	CASSLQGMNTEAFF
TRBJ2-5	NA	few	TRBV5-1	TGCGCCAGCAGCGACAACCGGGAGACCCAGTACTTC	CASSDNRETQYF
TRBJ2-5	NA	NA	TRBV1	TGCACCAGCAGCCAACCCCTCTTGGGAGGGCCGAGGGAGACCCAGTACTTC	CTSSQPLLGGPRETQYF
TRBJ1-4	NA	NA	TRBV5-4	TGTGCCAGCAGCGCTGATCCGACCCACCCTCCCGCGGAACTGTTTTTT	CASSADPTHPPAELFF
TRBJ2-2	NA	NA	TRBV14	TGTGCCAGCAGCCTGGGACACAAGACCGGGGAGCTGTTTTTT	CASSLGHKTGELFF
TRBJ2-1	TRBD1	NA	TRBV30	TGTGCCTGGAGTGGGACAGGGCATGAGCAGTTCTTC	CAWSGTGHEQFF
TRBJ2-1	TRBD2	NA	TRBV2	TGTGCCAGCAGTGGTGCGGGAGGGGGCCATGAGCAGTTCTTC	CASSGAGGGHEQFF
TRBJ1-2	NA	few	TRBV6-2/TRBV6-3	TGTGCCAGCAGTCTTCTACAGAGCAACTATGGCTACACCTTC	CASSLLQSNYGYTF
TRBJ1-2	TRBD1	NA	TRBV6-5	TGTGCCAGCAGAAGGACAGGGGACTATGGCTACACCTTC	CASRRTGDYGYTF
TRBJ2-1	TRBD2	NA	TRBV7-3	TGTGCCAGCAGCTTAATGGGTCCTAGCGGGAGAGACAATGAGCAGTTCTTC	CASSLMGPSGRDNEQFF
TRBJ1-6	TRBD1	NA	TRBV2	TGTGCCACCAACAGGGGAGTCAATTCACCCCTCCACTTT	CATNRGVNSPLHF
TRBJ2-1	NA	NA	TRBV12-3/TRBV12-4	TGTGCCAGCACGGGCGGGAAAAATGAGCAGTTCTTC	CASTGGKNEQFF